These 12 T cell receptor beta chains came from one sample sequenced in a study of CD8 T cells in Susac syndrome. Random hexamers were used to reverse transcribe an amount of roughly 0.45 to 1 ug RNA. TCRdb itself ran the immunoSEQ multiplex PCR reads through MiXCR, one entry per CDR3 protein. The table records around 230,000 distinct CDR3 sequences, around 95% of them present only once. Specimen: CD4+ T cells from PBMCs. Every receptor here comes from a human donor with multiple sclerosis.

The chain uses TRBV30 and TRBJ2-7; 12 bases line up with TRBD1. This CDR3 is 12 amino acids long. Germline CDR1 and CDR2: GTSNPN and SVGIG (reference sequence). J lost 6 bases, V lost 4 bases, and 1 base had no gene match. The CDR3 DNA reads TGTGCCTGGACGGGACAGGGGGCCGAGCAGTACTTC. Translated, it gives CAWTGQGAEQYF.

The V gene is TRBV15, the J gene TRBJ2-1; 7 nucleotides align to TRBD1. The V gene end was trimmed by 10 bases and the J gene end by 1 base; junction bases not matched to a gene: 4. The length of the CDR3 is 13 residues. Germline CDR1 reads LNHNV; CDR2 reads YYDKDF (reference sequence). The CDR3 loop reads CAIGTDSYNEQFF. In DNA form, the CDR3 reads TGTGCCATTGGGACAGATTCCTACAATGAGCAGTTCTTC.

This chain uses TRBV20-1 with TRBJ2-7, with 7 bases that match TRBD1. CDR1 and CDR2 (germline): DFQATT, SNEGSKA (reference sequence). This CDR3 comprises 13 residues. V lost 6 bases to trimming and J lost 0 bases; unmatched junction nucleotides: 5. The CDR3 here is CSAPDRSSYEQYF. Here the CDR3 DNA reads TGCAGTGCGCCGGACAGGAGCTCCTACGAGCAGTACTTC.

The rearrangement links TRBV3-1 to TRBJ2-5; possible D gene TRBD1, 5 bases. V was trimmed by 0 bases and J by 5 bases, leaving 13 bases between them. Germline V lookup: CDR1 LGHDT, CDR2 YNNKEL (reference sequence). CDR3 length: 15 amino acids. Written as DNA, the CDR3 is TGTGCCAGCAGCCAAGAGGGCAGGGCCCGTGAGACCCAGTACTTC. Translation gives CASSQEGRARETQYF.

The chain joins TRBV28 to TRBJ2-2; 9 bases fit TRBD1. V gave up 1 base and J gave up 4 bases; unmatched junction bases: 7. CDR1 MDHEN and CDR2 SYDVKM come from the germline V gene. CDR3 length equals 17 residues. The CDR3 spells CASSLSTGTGSTGELFF. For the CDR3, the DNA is TGTGCCAGCAGTTTATCAACCGGGACAGGGAGCACCGGGGAGCTGTTTTTT.

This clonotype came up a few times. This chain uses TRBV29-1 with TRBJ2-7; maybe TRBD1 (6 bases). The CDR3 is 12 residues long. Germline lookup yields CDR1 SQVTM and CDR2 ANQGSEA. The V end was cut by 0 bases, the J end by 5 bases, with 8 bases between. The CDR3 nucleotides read TGCAGCGTTGAAGATCGGGACAACGAGCAGTACTTC. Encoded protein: CSVEDRDNEQYF.

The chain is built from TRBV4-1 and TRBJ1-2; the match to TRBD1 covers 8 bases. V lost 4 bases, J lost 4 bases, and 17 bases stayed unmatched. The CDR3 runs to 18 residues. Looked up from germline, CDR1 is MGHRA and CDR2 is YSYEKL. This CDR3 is CASSPGNGAGGSLYGYTF. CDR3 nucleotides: TGCGCCAGCAGCCCCGGAAACGGTGCAGGGGGCTCCCTCTATGGCTACACCTTC.

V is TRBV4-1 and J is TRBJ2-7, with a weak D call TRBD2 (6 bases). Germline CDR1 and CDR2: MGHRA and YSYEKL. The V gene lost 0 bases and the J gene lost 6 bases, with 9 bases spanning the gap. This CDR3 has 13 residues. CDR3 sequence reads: CASSQDLGGEQYF. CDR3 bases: TGCGCCAGCAGCCAAGATCTGGGGGGCGAGCAGTACTTC.

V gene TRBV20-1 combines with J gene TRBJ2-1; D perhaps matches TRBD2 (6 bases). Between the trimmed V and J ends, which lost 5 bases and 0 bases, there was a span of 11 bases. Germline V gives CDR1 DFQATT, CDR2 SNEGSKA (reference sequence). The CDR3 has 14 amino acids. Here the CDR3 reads CSADASDSYNEQFF. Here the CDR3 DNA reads TGCAGTGCTGACGCTAGCGACTCCTACAATGAGCAGTTCTTC.

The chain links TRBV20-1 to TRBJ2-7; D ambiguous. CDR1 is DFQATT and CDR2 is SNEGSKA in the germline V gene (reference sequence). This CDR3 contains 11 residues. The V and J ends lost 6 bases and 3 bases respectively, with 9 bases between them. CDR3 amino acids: CSANGRYEQYF. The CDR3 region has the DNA TGCAGTGCGAATGGACGCTACGAGCAGTACTTC.

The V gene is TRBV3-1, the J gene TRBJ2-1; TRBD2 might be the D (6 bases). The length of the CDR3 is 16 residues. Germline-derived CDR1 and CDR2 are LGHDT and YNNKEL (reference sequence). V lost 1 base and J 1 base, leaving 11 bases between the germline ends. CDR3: CASSQVLANSYNEQFF. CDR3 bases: TGTGCCAGCAGCCAAGTCCTAGCGAATTCCTACAATGAGCAGTTCTTC.

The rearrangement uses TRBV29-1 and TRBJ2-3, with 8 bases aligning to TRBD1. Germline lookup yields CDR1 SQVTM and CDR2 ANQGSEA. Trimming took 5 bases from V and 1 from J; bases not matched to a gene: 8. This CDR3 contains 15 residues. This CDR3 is CSVCRGTGGTDTQYF. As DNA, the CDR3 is TGCAGCGTTTGTCGGGGGACAGGCGGCACAGATACGCAGTATTTT.